This T cell receptor beta chain was sequenced for a study of blood T cell repertoires in COVID-19. About the study: The analysed material was cDNA or gDNA that came from T cells, B-cell-depleted T cells, or PBMCs.

Germline assignment: CDR1 LGHNA and CDR2 YNFKEQ. J gave up 8 bases and V 2 bases, and 11 bases lay outside the gene matches. The CDR3 contains 16 residues. This clone was seen only a few times. TCRdb's table, derived via immunoSEQ multiplex PCR, lists solely in-frame clones and lacks some. The sample lists some 93,000 clones; roughly 85% were seen once. The rearrangement joins TRBV4-2 to TRBJ2-7, with TRBD2 matching 11 bases. The clonotype comes from a man aged 55 to 70 with acute or convalescent COVID-19. Sequencing was performed on peripheral blood. The CDR3 coding sequence is TGTGCCAGCAGCCAACCTAGCGGGGGGTCCCCCTTGAAGCAGTACTTC. Translated: CASSQPSGGSPLKQYF.